The 20 T cell receptor beta chains below were found in one sample sequenced in a study of blood T cells in healthy people across ages. The second PCR ran about 6 to 12 cycles with a sample-barcoded 5' primer and J-beta primers. TCRdb reanalysed the 5' RACE reads using MiXCR and keeps one entry per CDR3 protein. The sample yields 750,000 to 950,000 distinct CDR3 sequences, about 27% seen once. These same data were also listed under a study on T cells of mothers and their children.

Sequencing was done on a sample of blood. The source is a woman in her forties in good health.

Many counts were recorded for this clonotype. This rearrangement joins TRBV3-1 to TRBJ2-7, with D perhaps TRBD1 (6 bases). CDR1 is LGHDT and CDR2 is YNNKEL in the germline V gene (reference sequence). V was clipped by 3 bases and J by 1 base, with 13 bases between them. The CDR3 consists of 15 residues. The CDR3 DNA follows: TGTGCCAGCAGCCAGATACAGGGAGAATCCTACGAGCAGTACTTC. Protein product: CASSQIQGESYEQYF.

This clonotype was picked up many times. The chain has TRBV3-1 and TRBJ1-2; unclear D gene. Germline CDR1 and CDR2: LGHDT and YNNKEL (reference sequence). The V gene lost 0 bases and the J gene lost 0 bases, with 8 bases spanning the gap. This CDR3 has 15 amino acids. Here the CDR3 reads CASSQDPETNYGYTF. CDR3 coding DNA: TGTGCCAGCAGCCAAGATCCAGAAACTAACTATGGCTACACCTTC.

V usage is TRBV5-1 and J usage is TRBJ1-2; D is uncertain. The CDR3 has 12 residues. Trimming stripped 7 bases from V and 8 bases from J, with 15 bases between. Per the germline V gene, CDR1 is SGHRS and CDR2 is YFSETQ. The CDR3 nucleotides are TGCGCCAGCTCAGAGCCAGACCTAGGCTACACCTTC. Protein: CASSEPDLGYTF.

V gene TRBV7-9 combines with J gene TRBJ2-2, with TRBD1 matching over 7 bases. This CDR3 region has 15 residues. Germline trimming cut 5 bases from V and 7 bases from J; bases unmatched to any gene: 10. Germline V gene data show CDR1 as SEHNR and CDR2 as FQNEAQ (reference sequence). CDR3 protein: CASSEAQGDVGELFF. The DNA for the CDR3 is TGTGCCAGCAGCGAGGCGCAGGGGGATGTCGGGGAGCTGTTTTTT.

CDR3 nucleotide sequence: TGTGCCAGCAGCCACCAGCTGATAGCGGGGGGGCGATCTACGCAGTATTTT. This codes for CASSHQLIAGGRSTQYF. V and J are TRBV3-1 and TRBJ2-3, with 11 bases that match TRBD2. V trimming: 3 bases; J trimming: 8 bases; junction bases outside the gene matches: 13. From germline, CDR1 is LGHDT and CDR2 YNNKEL (reference sequence). The CDR3 has 17 residues.

There are a few counts of this clonotype. A much larger clonotype is one base distant, so this may be a read error. The chain recombines TRBV7-9 with TRBJ1-1; possibly TRBD1 for D (5 bases). Trimming shortened V by 5 bases and J by 6 bases, and 10 bases separated the two germline ends. This CDR3 spans 12 amino acids. CDR1 SEHNR and CDR2 FQNEAQ come from the germline V gene (reference sequence). DNA for the CDR3: TGTGCCAGCAGCCGGGACTTCGCTGAAGCTTTCTTT. Translating it yields CASSRDFAEAFF.

The chain carries TRBV6-2 or TRBV6-3 and TRBJ2-5; 10 bases fit TRBD2. This CDR3 contains 14 residues. V shed 4 bases, J shed 5 bases, and the junction held 4 bases outside the gene matches. CDR1 and CDR2 (germline): MNHEY, SVGEGT. As DNA, the CDR3 is TGTGCCAGCAGTTGGGGGACTAGCGCGGAGACCCAGTACTTC. Its protein is CASSWGTSAETQYF.

J is TRBJ1-3 and V is TRBV12-3 or TRBV12-4; D is perhaps TRBD1 (5 bases). This CDR3 comprises 15 residues. The germline V and J ends were trimmed by 6 bases and 3 bases, with 15 bases remaining between them. CDR3 amino acids: CASSLTGTGGNTIYF. In nucleotides, the CDR3 is TGTGCCAGCAGCTTAACCGGGACCGGTGGAAACACCATATATTTT.

This chain connects TRBV25-1 to TRBJ1-1; TRBD1 matches 7 bases. This CDR3 contains 14 residues. The V segment lost 7 bases and the J segment 0 bases; nucleotides outside the gene matches: 5. CDR1 is MGHDK and CDR2 is SYGVNS in the germline V gene. The CDR3 loop is CASKGGQMNTEAFF. The CDR3 DNA is TGTGCCAGCAAAGGGGGACAGATGAACACTGAAGCTTTCTTT.

The chain links TRBV29-1 to TRBJ1-1; tentative D call: TRBD1 (5 bases). The germline V gene has CDR1 SQVTM and CDR2 ANQGSEA. V lost 7 bases and J 11 bases, leaving 20 bases between the germline ends. The CDR3 is 12 amino acids. The CDR3 sequence is CSAVDTGFWAFF. The DNA for the CDR3 is TGCAGCGCCGTAGATACAGGTTTTTGGGCTTTCTTT.

The chain couples TRBV7-2 to TRBJ1-5; a possible D gene is TRBD1 (6 bases). This CDR3 spans 15 amino acids. The V gene's germline CDR1 is SGHTA and CDR2 FQGNSA. Trimming cost V 6 bases and J 1 base, with 13 bases left between them. DNA of the CDR3: TGTGCCAGCAGGATAGGGGGGGCGAGCAATCAGCCCCAGCATTTT. Translation: CASRIGGASNQPQHF.

This clonotype has a handful of counts. The V gene is TRBV6-5, the J gene TRBJ2-2, with a tentative D call TRBD2 (6 bases). CDR1 and CDR2 from the germline V gene are MNHEY and SVGAGI. There are 16 residues in the CDR3. The V end was cut by 0 bases, the J end by 1 base, with 9 bases between. The CDR3 sequence: CASSYSTRGNTGELFF. CDR3 DNA sequence: TGTGCCAGCAGTTACTCGACGCGGGGGAACACCGGGGAGCTGTTTTTT.

This clonotype is a singleton in its sample. The chain combines TRBV4-1 with TRBJ2-3, with 10 bases that match TRBD1. There are 15 residues in the CDR3. Per germline, CDR1 MGHRA and CDR2 YSYEKL. J lost 6 bases, V lost 3 bases, and 6 bases had no gene match. In DNA form, the CDR3 reads TGCGCCAGCAGCCAGGGGGGACAGGGGAGGGATACGCAGTATTTT. It translates to CASSQGGQGRDTQYF.

Many counts were recorded for this clonotype. The V and J genes are TRBV6-5 and TRBJ2-7; 9 bases are shared with TRBD2. This CDR3 has 15 amino acids. V lost 6 bases, J lost 1 base, and 7 bases stayed unmatched. CDR1 and CDR2 from the germline V gene are MNHEY and SVGAGI. The CDR3 nucleotides read TGTGCCAGCAGGAACGGGCGGGGGGGATCCTACGAGCAGTACTTC. Translated: CASRNGRGGSYEQYF.

At least ten counts were recorded for this clonotype. CDR3 sequence: CASSLQGGNYGYTF. The CDR3 DNA sequence: TGTGCCAGCAGCTTACAAGGAGGAAACTATGGCTACACCTTC. The chain links TRBV7-2 to TRBJ1-2; no clear D gene. This CDR3 is built from 14 residues. The germline V and J ends were trimmed by 2 bases and 2 bases, with 9 bases remaining between them. In germline, CDR1 is SGHTA, CDR2 FQGNSA.

The chain uses TRBV7-2 and TRBJ2-7; D is unresolved. Trimming took 1 base from V and 2 from J, leaving 6 bases between them. In germline, CDR1 is SGHTA, CDR2 FQGNSA. The CDR3 is made up of 13 amino acids. DNA of the CDR3: TGTGCCAGCAGCTTAGAACGGCCCTACGAGCAGTACTTC. It encodes CASSLERPYEQYF.

This clonotype was recorded at least ten times. The J gene is TRBJ1-2, the V gene TRBV12-3 or TRBV12-4, with D unclear. This CDR3 region has 15 residues. V shed 0 bases and J shed 7 bases, with 15 bases lying between them. The CDR3 loop is CASSLARSQGSGYTF. The CDR3 region has the DNA TGTGCCAGCAGTTTAGCGCGTAGCCAAGGGTCTGGCTACACCTTC.

V is TRBV28 and J is TRBJ2-1; D might be TRBD1 (5 bases). This CDR3 region has 17 residues. V lost 2 bases and J 0 bases, leaving 14 bases between the germline ends. Germline V gene sequence: CDR1 MDHEN, CDR2 SYDVKM. The CDR3 DNA sequence: TGTGCCAGCAGTTTAGGGGCCACTATACTCTCCTACAATGAGCAGTTCTTC. Its protein product is CASSLGATILSYNEQFF. The full variable domain, rest sourced from reference TRBV28 and TRBJ2-1, is DVKVTQSSRYLVKRTGEKVFLECVQDMDHENMFWYRQDPGLGLRLIYFSYDVKMKEKGDIPEGYSVSREKKERFSLILESASTNQTSMYLCASSLGATILSYNEQFFGPGTRLTVL.

CDR3 in amino acids: CASSPGLADLPSSGANVLTF. CDR3 sequence (DNA): TGTGCCAGCAGCCCGGGACTAGCGGACCTACCCTCCTCTGGGGCCAACGTCCTGACTTTC. The chain uses TRBV5-8 and TRBJ2-6, with 11 bases aligning to TRBD2. V lost 4 bases to trimming and J lost 0 bases; unmatched junction nucleotides: 12. This CDR3 has 20 residues. Germline values: CDR1 SGHTS, CDR2 YDEGEE.

Comments on this clonotype: A much larger clone lies one base from this, so it may be a read error. The chain employs TRBV7-7 and TRBJ2-1; 11 bases align to TRBD1. The CDR3 is 15 residues long. CDR1 SSHAT and CDR2 FNYEAQ come from the germline V gene (reference sequence). The CDR3 coding sequence is TGTGGTAGCAGCCCCGCGGGGACAGGGGGCAATGAGCAGTTCTTC. Translated, it gives CGSSPAGTGGNEQFF.